The 19 T cell receptor beta chains listed next were all sequenced from one sample in a study of blood T cell repertoires in COVID-19 (dated by TCRdb to 2018 to 2021). Libraries were built with the immunoSEQ multiplex PCR assay. TCRdb limited this immuneACCESS table to in-frame rearrangements with V and J called. A share of clones is missing; checked studies link under half to unresolved V genes, and the rest is unexplained. The sample table holds 55,000 or so clones, of which about 83% were seen once. The biggest ten clones account for more than 6% of the sample. The sample comprised peripheral blood. These receptors came from a woman in her sixties with COVID-19, enrolled during active disease.

The chain carries TRBV6-5 and TRBJ1-5; 8 nucleotides match TRBD1. Germline V lookup: CDR1 MNHEY, CDR2 SVGAGI. J was trimmed by 6 bases and V by 5 bases; bases with no gene match: 6. The length of the CDR3 is 14 residues. The CDR3 DNA reads TGTGCCAGCAGTCGGGACAGGTCTGGTCAGCCCCAGCATTTT. Translation gives CASSRDRSGQPQHF.

The CDR3 loop reads CASSPGTSGSGETQYF. In DNA form, the CDR3 reads TGTGCCAGCAGCCCCGGGACTAGCGGGAGCGGTGAGACCCAGTACTTC. This chain joins TRBV3-1 (or the pseudogene TRBV3-2) and TRBJ2-5; TRBD2 agrees at 14 bases. The CDR3 contains 16 residues. J gave up 5 bases and V 4 bases, and 6 bases lay outside the gene matches. CDR1 and CDR2 (germline): LGHDT, YNNKEL (reference sequence).

The genes are TRBV21-1 and TRBJ2-3; no check of the table's D call, TRBD2, against the DNA was made. TRBV21-1 is marked as a pseudogene. The CDR3 sequence is 15 residues long. Here the CDR3 DNA reads TGTGCCAGCAGCACGTGGGGAGACAGCACAGATACGCAGTATTTT. It codes for CASSTWGDSTDTQYF.

This chain uses TRBV28 with TRBJ1-4; 7 nucleotides agree with TRBD1. Trimming at V came to 5 bases and at J to 4 bases, leaving 10 bases not matched to a gene. The V gene's germline CDR1 is MDHEN and CDR2 SYDVKM. CDR3 length equals 16 residues. The CDR3, as DNA: TGTGCCAGCAGTCTGCAACAGGGGTTCATTAATGAAAAACTGTTTTTT. Translating gives CASSLQQGFINEKLFF.

The V gene is TRBV11-3, the J gene TRBJ2-2; possible D gene TRBD2, 5 bases. Germline V lookup: CDR1 SGHNT, CDR2 YENEEA. CDR3 length equals 13 residues. V was clipped by 5 bases and J by 5 bases, with 9 bases between them. The CDR3 DNA follows: TGTGCCAGCAGCCCAGCGGTGACCGGGGAGCTGTTTTTT. Translation gives CASSPAVTGELFF.

The chain combines TRBV11-3 with TRBJ2-1, with D perhaps TRBD2 (5 bases). CDR1 and CDR2 (germline): SGHNT, YENEEA. CDR3 length: 13 amino acids. V lost 3 bases to trimming and J lost 9 bases, with 12 bases between them. CDR3 DNA: TGTGCCAGCAGCTTGAACCGTGCGGGTGAGCAGTTCTTC. Translation: CASSLNRAGEQFF.

This clone showed up just a few times. This chain joins TRBV7-8 and TRBJ2-7, with D tentatively TRBD1 (6 bases). Germline V lookup: CDR1 SGHVS, CDR2 FQNEAQ. The CDR3 is 14 residues long. V lost 5 bases, J lost 2 bases, and 13 bases lay in between. CDR3 sequence: CASSPGTSTYEQYF. In DNA, the CDR3 is TGTGCCAGCAGCCCCGGGACATCAACCTACGAGCAGTACTTC.

V gene TRBV24-1 combines with J gene TRBJ1-2, with D possibly TRBD1 on 6 matching bases. This CDR3 is 13 amino acids long. Deletions cut 1 base from V and 7 bases from J, with 9 bases between. The germline gives CDR1 KGHDR, CDR2 SFDVKD. In nucleotides, the CDR3 is TGTGCCACCAGTGATTTAGGGGGTGTTGGCTACACCTTC. Its protein is CATSDLGGVGYTF.

The chain couples TRBV29-1 to TRBJ1-4; D perhaps matches TRBD1 (5 bases). V was trimmed by 8 bases and J by 3 bases, leaving 16 bases between them. Germline V gives CDR1 SQVTM, CDR2 ANQGSEA. The CDR3 extends over 14 amino acids. In DNA form, the CDR3 reads TGCAGCTTTCGCGGTGGGGCAGCTAATGAAAAACTGTTTTTT. This translates into CSFRGGAANEKLFF.

The chain uses TRBV4-1 and TRBJ2-1, with 11 bases aligning to TRBD1. There are 16 residues in the CDR3. J lost 9 bases, V lost 2 bases, and 9 bases had no gene match. CDR1 and CDR2 (germline): MGHRA, YSYEKL. CDR3 residues: CASSQPGQGAGGEQFF. The CDR3 DNA is TGCGCCAGCAGCCAACCCGGACAGGGGGCAGGGGGTGAGCAGTTCTTC.

The chain carries TRBV5-5 and TRBJ2-5; 10 bases fit TRBD1. Looked up from germline, CDR1 is SGHKS and CDR2 is YYEKEE (reference sequence). This CDR3 has 15 amino acids. After removal of 3 bases from V and 5 bases from J, the junction contained 7 bases not matched to a gene. The CDR3 coding sequence is TGTGCCAGCAGCTACGGGACAGGGGTAAGGGAGACCCAGTACTTC. This gives the protein CASSYGTGVRETQYF.

The genes are TRBV3-1 (or the pseudogene TRBV3-2) and TRBJ1-6, with 9 bases lining up with TRBD1. This CDR3 spans 15 amino acids. Germline assignment: CDR1 LGHDT and CDR2 YNNKEL (reference sequence). J was trimmed by 7 bases and V by 1 base; bases with no gene match: 2. CDR3 sequence: CASSQGTGVNSPLHF. CDR3 sequence (DNA): TGTGCCAGCAGCCAAGGGACAGGGGTCAATTCACCCCTCCACTTT.

V gene TRBV30 combines with J gene TRBJ1-2; possible D gene TRBD1, 6 bases. The V end was cut by 0 bases, the J end by 8 bases, with 7 bases between. CDR1 is GTSNPN and CDR2 is SVGIG in the germline V gene (reference sequence). The CDR3 loop spans 11 amino acids. CDR3 sequence reads: CAWSVGGGYTF. The CDR3 DNA reads TGTGCCTGGAGTGTTGGGGGCGGCTACACCTTC. The full variable domain, its missing parts supplied by reference TRBV30 and TRBJ1-2, is SQTIHQWPATLVQPVGSPLSLECTVEGTSNPNLYWYRQAAGRGLQLLFYSVGIGQISSEVPQNLSASRPQDRQFILSSKKLLLSDSGFYLCAWSVGGGYTFGSGTRLTVV.

This chain uses TRBV18 with TRBJ2-1, with 7 bases matching TRBD2. This CDR3 has 15 amino acids. Per the germline V gene, CDR1 is KGHSH and CDR2 is LQKENI. J was trimmed by 4 bases and V by 3 bases; bases with no gene match: 6. The CDR3 nucleotides are TGTGCCAGCTCACCCACGGGACTACTATACAATGAGCAGTTCTTC. Translating it yields CASSPTGLLYNEQFF.

The chain carries TRBV11-3 and TRBJ1-6, with 9 bases that match TRBD1. Trimming at V came to 5 bases and at J to 7 bases, leaving 6 bases not matched to a gene. The CDR3 is made up of 15 amino acids. In germline, CDR1 is SGHNT, CDR2 YENEEA. Here the CDR3 reads CASSPRTGDNSPLHF. CDR3 nucleotide sequence: TGTGCCAGCAGCCCCAGGACAGGGGACAATTCACCCCTCCACTTT.

The chain has TRBV27 and TRBJ2-7; 8 nucleotides agree with TRBD1. V lost 6 bases and J lost 6; bases outside the gene matches: 10. Germline CDR1 reads MNHEY; CDR2 reads SMNVEV (reference sequence). CDR3 size: 14 residues. CDR3 DNA sequence: TGTGCCAGCAGGCCCGGGACAGGAGCGGTCGAGCAGTACTTC. It is translated as CASRPGTGAVEQYF.

The gene calls are TRBV6-4 and TRBJ2-2; D remains unclear. Trimming took 4 bases from V and 0 from J, leaving 3 bases between them. CDR1 and CDR2 (germline): MRHNA, SNTAGT. The CDR3 runs to 13 residues. CDR3 residues: CASSAANTGELFF. CDR3 nucleotides: TGTGCCAGCAGTGCCGCGAACACCGGGGAGCTGTTTTTT.

The J gene is TRBJ2-2, the V gene TRBV28, with 10 bases matching TRBD2. This CDR3 spans 17 amino acids. After removal of 3 bases from V and 1 base from J, the junction contained 5 bases not matched to a gene. Looked up from germline, CDR1 is MDHEN and CDR2 is SYDVKM. Here the CDR3 reads CASSFWLAGENTGELFF. The CDR3 DNA follows: TGTGCCAGCAGTTTCTGGCTAGCGGGAGAGAACACCGGGGAGCTGTTTTTT. Filled out from reference TRBV28 and TRBJ2-2, the complete variable domain reads DVKVTQSSRYLVKRTGEKVFLECVQDMDHENMFWYRQDPGLGLRLIYFSYDVKMKEKGDIPEGYSVSREKKERFSLILESASTNQTSMYLCASSFWLAGENTGELFFGEGSRLTVL.

CDR3 DNA: TGTGCCACCAGCAGACCGGGACAGGGGCACTATCAGTTCTTC. This translates into CATSRPGQGHYQFF. The chain joins TRBV15 to TRBJ2-1, with TRBD1 matching 10 bases. The CDR3 is 14 residues long. After removal of 2 bases from V and 13 bases from J, the junction contained 8 bases not matched to a gene. Germline assignment: CDR1 LNHNV and CDR2 YYDKDF (reference sequence).